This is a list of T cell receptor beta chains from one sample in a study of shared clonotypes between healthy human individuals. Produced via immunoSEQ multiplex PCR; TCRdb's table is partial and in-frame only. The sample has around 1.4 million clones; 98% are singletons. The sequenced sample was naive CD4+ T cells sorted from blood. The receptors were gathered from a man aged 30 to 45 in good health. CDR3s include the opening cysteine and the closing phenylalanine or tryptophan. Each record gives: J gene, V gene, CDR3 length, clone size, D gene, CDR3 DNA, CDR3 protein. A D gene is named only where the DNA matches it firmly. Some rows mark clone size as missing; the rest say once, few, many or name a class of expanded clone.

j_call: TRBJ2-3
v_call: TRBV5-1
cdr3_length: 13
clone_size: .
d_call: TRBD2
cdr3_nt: TGCGCCAGTAATAGCGGGACCACAGATACGCAGTATTTT
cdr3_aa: CASNSGTTDTQYF

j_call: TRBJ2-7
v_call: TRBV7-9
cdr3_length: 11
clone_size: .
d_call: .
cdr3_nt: TGTGCCAGCAGCATCGCTGGCGAGCAGTACTTC
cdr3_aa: CASSIAGEQYF

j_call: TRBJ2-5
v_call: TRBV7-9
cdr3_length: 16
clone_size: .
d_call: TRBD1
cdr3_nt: TGTGCCAGCAGCCCACTAGGGACAGGCCCAAAAGAGACCCAGTACTTC
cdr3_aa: CASSPLGTGPKETQYF

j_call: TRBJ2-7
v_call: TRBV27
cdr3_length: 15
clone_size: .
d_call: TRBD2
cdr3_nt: TGTGCCAGCAGTTTATCTCTAGCGGGAGGCTACGAGCAGTACTTC
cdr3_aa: CASSLSLAGGYEQYF

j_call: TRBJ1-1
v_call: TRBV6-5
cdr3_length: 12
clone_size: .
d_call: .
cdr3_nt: TGTGCCAGCAGGACGACGAACACTGAAGCTTTCTTT
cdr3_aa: CASRTTNTEAFF

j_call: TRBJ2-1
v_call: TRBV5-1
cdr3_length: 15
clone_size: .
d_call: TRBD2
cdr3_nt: TGCGCCAGCGGCGCAGGACTAGCGGGGGACAATGAGCAGTTCTTC
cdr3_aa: CASGAGLAGDNEQFF

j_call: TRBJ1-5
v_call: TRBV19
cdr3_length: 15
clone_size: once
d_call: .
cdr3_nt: TGTGCCAGTAGCATTTCGGGGGGTTCAGGACAGCCCCAGCATTTT
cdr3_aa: CASSISGGSGQPQHF

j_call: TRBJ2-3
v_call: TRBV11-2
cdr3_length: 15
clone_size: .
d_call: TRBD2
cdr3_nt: TGTGCCAGCAGCCTGGGACTAGTTGGGGGAGATACGCAGTATTTT
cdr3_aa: CASSLGLVGGDTQYF

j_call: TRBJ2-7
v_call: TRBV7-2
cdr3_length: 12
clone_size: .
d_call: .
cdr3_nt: TGTGCCAGCAGCTTTAACCCCTACGAGCAGTACTTC
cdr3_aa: CASSFNPYEQYF

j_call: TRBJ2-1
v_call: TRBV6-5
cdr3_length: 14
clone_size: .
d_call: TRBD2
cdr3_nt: TGTGCCAGCAGTCTAGCGGGACCTTCCAATGAGCAGTTCTTC
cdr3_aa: CASSLAGPSNEQFF

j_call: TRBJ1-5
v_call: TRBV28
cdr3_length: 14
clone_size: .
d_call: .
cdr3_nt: TGTGCCAGCGCCTATACAGGAAAAAATCAGCCCCAGCATTTT
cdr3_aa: CASAYTGKNQPQHF

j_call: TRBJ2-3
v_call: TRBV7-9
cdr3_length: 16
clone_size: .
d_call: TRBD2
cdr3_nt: TGTGCCAGCAGCTTGGGCGGGAGCGGGGTAACAGATACGCAGTATTTT
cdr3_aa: CASSLGGSGVTDTQYF

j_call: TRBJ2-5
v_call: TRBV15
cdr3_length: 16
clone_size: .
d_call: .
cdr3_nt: TGTGCCACCAGCAGCCCCATCCCTGGGGAACGAGAGACCCAGTACTTC
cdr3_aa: CATSSPIPGERETQYF

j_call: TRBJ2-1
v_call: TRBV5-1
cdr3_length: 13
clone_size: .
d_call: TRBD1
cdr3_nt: TGCGCCAGCAGCTTGTCACAGGGGCCTGAGCAGTTCTTC
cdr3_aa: CASSLSQGPEQFF

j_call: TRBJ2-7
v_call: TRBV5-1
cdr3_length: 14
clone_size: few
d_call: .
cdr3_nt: TGCGCCAGCAGCTTGGGAGGGTACTCCTACGAGCAGTACTTC
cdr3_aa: CASSLGGYSYEQYF

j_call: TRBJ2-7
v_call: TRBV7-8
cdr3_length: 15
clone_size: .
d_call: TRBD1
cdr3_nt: TGTGCCAGCAGCTTAGGGGGGACAGGACCCTACGAGCAGTACTTC
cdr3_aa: CASSLGGTGPYEQYF

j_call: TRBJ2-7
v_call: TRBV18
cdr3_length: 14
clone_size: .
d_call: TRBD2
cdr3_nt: TGTGCCAGCTCACCAACGCGGGAGGGCCTCGAGCAGTACTTC
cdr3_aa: CASSPTREGLEQYF

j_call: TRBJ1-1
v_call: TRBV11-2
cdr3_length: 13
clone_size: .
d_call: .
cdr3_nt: TGTGCCAGCAGCTTCCCTGGGGGCCTAGAAGCTTTCTTT
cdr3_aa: CASSFPGGLEAFF

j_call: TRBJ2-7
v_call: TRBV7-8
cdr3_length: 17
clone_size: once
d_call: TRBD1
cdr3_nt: TGTGCCAGCAGCTTTCGTCTTCGGGACAGAACCTCCTACGAGCAGTACTTC
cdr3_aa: CASSFRLRDRTSYEQYF

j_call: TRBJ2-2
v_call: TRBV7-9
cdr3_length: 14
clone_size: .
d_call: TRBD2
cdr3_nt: TGTGCCAGCAGCTCCGGCGGGGGGAGCGGGGAGCTGTTTTTT
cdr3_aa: CASSSGGGSGELFF

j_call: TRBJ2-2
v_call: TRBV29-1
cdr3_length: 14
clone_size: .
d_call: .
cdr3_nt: TGCAGCGTTGTACTCACCGTGAACACCGGGGAGCTGTTTTTT
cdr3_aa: CSVVLTVNTGELFF

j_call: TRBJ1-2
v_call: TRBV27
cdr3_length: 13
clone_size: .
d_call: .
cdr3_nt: TGTGCCAGCAGTTTACGGGGAAACTATGGCTACACCTTC
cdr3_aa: CASSLRGNYGYTF